This TCR beta chain stems from a study of CD8 T cells in Susac syndrome. RNA totalling roughly 0.45 to 1 ug underwent reverse transcription with random hexamers. TCRdb reprocessed the immunoSEQ multiplex PCR reads with MiXCR, giving one entry per CDR3 protein. This table has around 190,000 distinct CDR3 sequences, about 94% appearing once. CDR3 size: 13 residues. CDR1 and CDR2 (germline): SGHRS, YFSETQ. The material sequenced was CD4+ T cells from PBMCs. The rearrangement uses TRBV5-1 and TRBJ2-1, with D perhaps TRBD2 (5 bases). The J call is uncertain, as TRBJ2-7 better fits the DNA end. The clonotype comes from a human donor in good health. The CDR3 is CASSLTRDYEQYF. In DNA, the CDR3 is TGCGCCAGCAGCTTGACCCGGGACTACGAGCAGTACTTC.